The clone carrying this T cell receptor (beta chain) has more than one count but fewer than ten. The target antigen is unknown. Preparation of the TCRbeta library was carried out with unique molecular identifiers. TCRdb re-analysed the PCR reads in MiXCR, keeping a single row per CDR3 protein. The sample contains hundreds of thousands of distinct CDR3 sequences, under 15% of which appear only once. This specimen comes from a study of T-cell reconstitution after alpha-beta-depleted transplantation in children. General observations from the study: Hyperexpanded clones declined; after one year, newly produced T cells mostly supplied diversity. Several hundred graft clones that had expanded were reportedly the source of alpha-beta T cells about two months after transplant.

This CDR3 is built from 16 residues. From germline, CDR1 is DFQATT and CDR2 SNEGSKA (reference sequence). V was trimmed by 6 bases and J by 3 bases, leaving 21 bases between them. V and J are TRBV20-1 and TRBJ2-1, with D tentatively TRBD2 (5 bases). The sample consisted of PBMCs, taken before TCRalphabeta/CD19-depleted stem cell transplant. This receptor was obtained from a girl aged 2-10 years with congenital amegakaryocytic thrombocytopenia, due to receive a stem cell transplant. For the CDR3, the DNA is TGCAGTGCCCCCCTTATACCAAGCGGAGACTACAATGAGCAGTTCTTC. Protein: CSAPLIPSGDYNEQFF.